One and the same sample provided the 14 T cell receptor beta chains below, sequenced in a study of blood T cell repertoires in COVID-19 (TCRdb year 2020). The method was the immunoSEQ multiplex PCR assay. TCRdb's version of the immuneACCESS table is confined to in-frame rearrangements and falls short of the full clone set. An unresolved V gene accounts for under half of the shortfall where checked; the remainder is of unknown origin. The sample has 100,000 or so clones on record, just over 85% of them singletons. Clones ranked in the top ten supply 5% of the sample. Sequencing used peripheral blood. The receptor set was obtained from a human donor in a cohort sampled during active COVID-19.

The V call is TRBV18, the J call TRBJ1-2; no definite D call. Trimming removed 0 bases at V and 4 bases at J, with 6 bases between. This CDR3 contains 13 residues. CDR1 is KGHSH and CDR2 is LQKENI in the germline V gene. The CDR3 sequence is CASSPPEPYGYTF. DNA of the CDR3: TGTGCCAGCTCACCACCGGAGCCCTATGGCTACACCTTC.

Here the CDR3 reads CASSYRELYEQYF. The CDR3 coding sequence is TGTGCCAGCAGTTACCGGGAGCTCTACGAGCAGTACTTC. The chain employs TRBV6-5 and TRBJ2-7; D is perhaps TRBD2 (6 bases). This CDR3 region has 13 residues. Germline CDR1 and CDR2: MNHEY and SVGAGI. V lost 2 bases, J lost 3 bases, and 8 bases lay in between.

The rearrangement links TRBV10-3 to TRBJ2-7; 8 nucleotides match TRBD2. The length of the CDR3 is 13 residues. CDR1 ENHRY and CDR2 SYGVKD come from the germline V gene. The V and J ends lost 10 bases and 3 bases, in that order; junction bases with no gene match: 8. In DNA, the CDR3 is TGTGCCACCAGAGTCAGCGGGAGCTACGAGCAGTACTTC. This encodes CATRVSGSYEQYF.

The chain carries TRBV4-1 and TRBJ2-2; 9 bases agree with TRBD2. This CDR3 contains 17 residues. With V trimmed by 6 bases and J by 4 bases, 12 bases remained unmatched. Per germline, CDR1 MGHRA and CDR2 YSYEKL. CDR3: CASRTIGGTSFTGELFF. DNA for the CDR3: TGCGCCAGCAGAACGATAGGGGGGACTAGCTTCACCGGGGAGCTGTTTTTT.

This clone was recorded only once. This chain links TRBV14 with TRBJ2-3; 8 positions agree with TRBD2. V was clipped by 0 bases and J by 2 bases; unmatched bases: 7. The CDR3 consists of 17 residues. Per germline, CDR1 SGHDN and CDR2 FVKESK. CDR3 loop: CASSQETSVRFTDTQYF. For the CDR3, the DNA is TGTGCCAGCAGCCAAGAGACTAGCGTAAGATTCACAGATACGCAGTATTTT.

This clone was picked up a small number of times. The rearrangement links TRBV7-9 to TRBJ2-5; D uncertain. Germline V lookup: CDR1 SEHNR, CDR2 FQNEAQ (reference sequence). V was pared by 1 base and J by 5 bases, with 5 bases between. CDR3 size: 12 residues. The CDR3 sequence is CASSLVSETQYF. The CDR3 DNA follows: TGTGCCAGCAGCTTAGTCTCCGAGACCCAGTACTTC.

The V call is TRBV3-1 (or the pseudogene TRBV3-2), the J call TRBJ2-1; maybe TRBD1 (6 bases). Germline loops: CDR1 LGHDT, CDR2 YNNKEL (reference sequence). This CDR3 contains 15 residues. V dropped 1 base and J dropped 14 bases, with 21 bases sitting between them. The CDR3 nucleotides are TGTGCCAGCAGCCAAGGGAGAACCCGCCAGGGGAGTAAGTTCTTC. As protein: CASSQGRTRQGSKFF.

The V call is TRBV7-3, the J call TRBJ2-5; D is unresolved. The V end lost 2 bases, the J end lost 6 bases, and 10 bases lay between the germline ends. The germline V gene has CDR1 SGHTA and CDR2 FQGTGA. The CDR3 length is 13 residues. In DNA, the CDR3 is TGTGCCAGCAGCTTACTCCGCGAAAAGACCCAGTACTTC. Translated, it gives CASSLLREKTQYF.

J is TRBJ2-3 and V is TRBV13, with a tentative D call TRBD2 (7 bases). This CDR3 comprises 16 residues. The germline gives CDR1 PRHDT, CDR2 FYEKMQ (reference sequence). Deletions cut 8 bases from V and 4 bases from J, with 22 bases between. The CDR3 DNA is TGTGCCAGCCAGTACGGGGGCGGGAGTTTCCCAGATACGCAGTATTTT. Translating gives CASQYGGGSFPDTQYF.

This clone has just one count. The chain combines TRBV10-3 with TRBJ2-7, with D maybe TRBD1 (7 bases). This CDR3 spans 14 amino acids. Germline CDR1 and CDR2: ENHRY and SYGVKD. V lost 7 bases to trimming and J lost 3 bases, with 16 bases between them. The CDR3, as DNA: TGTGCCATCACCCGAGGAGGGGGCGGCTACGAGCAGTACTTC. This sequence encodes CAITRGGGGYEQYF.

This clone was seen only once. The chain is built from TRBV4-3 and TRBJ2-2; D possibly corresponds to TRBD2 (5 bases). The V end was cut by 1 base, the J end by 7 bases, with 13 bases between. Germline CDR1 LGHNA, CDR2 YSLEER. This CDR3 region has 15 residues. Here the CDR3 DNA reads TGCGCCAGCAGCCAAGTCTCATACGGAGGCGGGGAGCTGTTTTTT. Amino acid sequence: CASSQVSYGGGELFF.

The chain has TRBV6-6 and TRBJ1-3; D is unclear. The germline V gene has CDR1 MNHNY and CDR2 SVGAGI (reference sequence). The germline V and J ends were trimmed by 2 bases and 0 bases, with 8 bases remaining between them. The CDR3 has 15 residues. The CDR3: CASSYDIPSGNTIYF. As DNA, the CDR3 is TGTGCCAGCAGTTACGACATTCCCTCTGGAAACACCATATATTTT.

This chain links TRBV20-1 with TRBJ2-5; 7 bases fit TRBD1. The CDR3 has 13 residues. CDR1 and CDR2 (germline): DFQATT, SNEGSKA (reference sequence). J gave up 10 bases and V 3 bases, and 11 bases lay outside the gene matches. DNA for the CDR3: TGCAGTGCTAGTAGGACAGCCCAGGGGGTCCAGTACTTC. Protein: CSASRTAQGVQYF.

This chain links TRBV2 with TRBJ2-7; tentatively, D is TRBD2 (5 bases). Per germline, CDR1 SNHLY and CDR2 FYNNEI. The germline V and J ends were trimmed by 10 bases and 0 bases, with 10 bases remaining between them. The CDR3 contains 12 residues. CDR3 nucleotides: TGTGCCACTGGACTCAGCTCCTACGAGCAGTACTTC. It specifies CATGLSSYEQYF.